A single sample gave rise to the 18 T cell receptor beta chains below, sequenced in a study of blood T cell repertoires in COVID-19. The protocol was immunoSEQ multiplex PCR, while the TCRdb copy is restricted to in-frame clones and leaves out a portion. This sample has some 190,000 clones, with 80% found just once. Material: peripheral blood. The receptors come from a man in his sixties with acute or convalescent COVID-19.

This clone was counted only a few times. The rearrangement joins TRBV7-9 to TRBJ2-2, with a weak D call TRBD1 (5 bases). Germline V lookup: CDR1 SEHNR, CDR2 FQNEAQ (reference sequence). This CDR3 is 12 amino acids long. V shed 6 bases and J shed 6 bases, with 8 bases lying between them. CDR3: CASSPGPGELFF. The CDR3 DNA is TGTGCCAGCAGTCCAGGGCCCGGGGAGCTGTTTTTT. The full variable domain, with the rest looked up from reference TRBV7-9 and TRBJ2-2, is DTGVSQNPRHKITKRGQNVTFRCDPISEHNRLYWYRQTLGQGPEFLTYFQNEAQLEKSRLLSDRFSAERPKGSFSTLEIQRTEQGDSAMYLCASSPGPGELFFGEGSRLTVL.

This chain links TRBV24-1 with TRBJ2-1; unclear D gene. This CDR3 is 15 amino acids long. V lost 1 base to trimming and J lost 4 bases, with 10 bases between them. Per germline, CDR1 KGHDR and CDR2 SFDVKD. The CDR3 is CATSDFSRGYNEQFF. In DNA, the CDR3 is TGTGCCACCAGTGATTTCTCGCGCGGTTACAATGAGCAGTTCTTC.

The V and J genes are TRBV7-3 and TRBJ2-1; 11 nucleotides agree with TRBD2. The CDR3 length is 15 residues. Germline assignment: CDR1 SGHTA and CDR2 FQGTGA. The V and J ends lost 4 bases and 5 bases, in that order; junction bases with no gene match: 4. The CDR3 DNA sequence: TGTGCCAGCAGCTCCTATAGCGGGAGGGACAATGAGCAGTTCTTC. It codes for CASSSYSGRDNEQFF.

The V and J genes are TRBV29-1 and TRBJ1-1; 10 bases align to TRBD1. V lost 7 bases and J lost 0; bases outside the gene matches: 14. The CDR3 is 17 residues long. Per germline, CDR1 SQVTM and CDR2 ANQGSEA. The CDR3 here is CSGAHLRQGAMNTEAFF. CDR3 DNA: TGCAGCGGTGCCCATCTCCGACAGGGGGCGATGAACACTGAAGCTTTCTTT.

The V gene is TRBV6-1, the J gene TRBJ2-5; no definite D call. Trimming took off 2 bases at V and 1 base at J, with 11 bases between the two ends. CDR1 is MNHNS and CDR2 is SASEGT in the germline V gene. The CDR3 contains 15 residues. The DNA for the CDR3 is TGTGCCAGCAGTGAACGAGGCGGAACCCAAGAGACCCAGTACTTC. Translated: CASSERGGTQETQYF.

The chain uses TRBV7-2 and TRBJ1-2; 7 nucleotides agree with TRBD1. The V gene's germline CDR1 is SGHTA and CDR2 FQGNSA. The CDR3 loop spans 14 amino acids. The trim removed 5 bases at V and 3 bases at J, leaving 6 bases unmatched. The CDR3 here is CASSLTTGDYGYTF. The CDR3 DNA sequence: TGTGCCAGCAGCCTAACCACAGGGGACTATGGCTACACCTTC.

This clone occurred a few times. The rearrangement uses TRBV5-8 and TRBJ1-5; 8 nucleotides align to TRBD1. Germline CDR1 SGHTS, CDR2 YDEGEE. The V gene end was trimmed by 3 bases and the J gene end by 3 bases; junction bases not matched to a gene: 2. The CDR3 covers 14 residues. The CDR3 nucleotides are TGTGCCAGCAGCTCGGACAGGGTCAATCAGCCCCAGCATTTT. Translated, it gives CASSSDRVNQPQHF.

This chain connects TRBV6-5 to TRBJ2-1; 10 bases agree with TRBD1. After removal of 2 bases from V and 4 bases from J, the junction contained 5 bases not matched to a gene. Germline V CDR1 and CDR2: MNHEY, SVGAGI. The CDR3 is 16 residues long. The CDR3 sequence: CASSYPPGQGYNEQFF. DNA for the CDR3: TGTGCCAGCAGTTACCCTCCGGGACAGGGGTACAATGAGCAGTTCTTC.

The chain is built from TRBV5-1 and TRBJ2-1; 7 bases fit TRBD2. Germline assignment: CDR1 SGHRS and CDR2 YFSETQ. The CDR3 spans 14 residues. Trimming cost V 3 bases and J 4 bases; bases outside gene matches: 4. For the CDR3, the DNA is TGCGCCAGCAGCTCGAGGACTAGTTACAATGAGCAGTTCTTC. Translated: CASSSRTSYNEQFF.

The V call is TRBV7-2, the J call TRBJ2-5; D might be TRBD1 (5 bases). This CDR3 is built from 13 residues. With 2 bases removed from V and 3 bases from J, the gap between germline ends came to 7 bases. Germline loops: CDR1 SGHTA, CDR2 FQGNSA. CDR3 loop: CASSLIREETQYF. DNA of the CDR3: TGTGCCAGCAGCTTAATCAGGGAAGAGACCCAGTACTTC.

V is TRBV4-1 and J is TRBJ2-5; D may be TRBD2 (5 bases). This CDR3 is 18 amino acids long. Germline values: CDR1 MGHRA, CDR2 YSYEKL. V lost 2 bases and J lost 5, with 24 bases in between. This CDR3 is CASSQTNLGLTSGETQYF. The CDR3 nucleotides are TGCGCCAGCAGCCAAACCAACCTCGGACTGACCTCCGGGGAGACCCAGTACTTC.

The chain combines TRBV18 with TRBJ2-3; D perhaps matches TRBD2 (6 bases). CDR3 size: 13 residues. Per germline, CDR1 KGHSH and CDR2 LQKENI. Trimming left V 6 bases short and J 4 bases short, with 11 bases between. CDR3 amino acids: CASSGRDADTQYF. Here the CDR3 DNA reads TGTGCCAGCTCCGGGCGGGACGCAGATACGCAGTATTTT.

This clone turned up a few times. This CDR3 is CASSIWRGRITNYGYTF. The CDR3 DNA follows: TGTGCCAGTAGTATTTGGAGGGGTCGGATAACTAACTATGGCTACACCTTC. The rearrangement uses TRBV19 and TRBJ1-2; tentative D call: TRBD1 (5 bases). This CDR3 has 17 amino acids. The germline gives CDR1 LNHDA, CDR2 SQIVND (reference sequence). V shed 3 bases and J shed 0 bases, with 17 bases lying between them. Drawing the rest from reference TRBV19 and TRBJ1-2, the complete variable domain is DGGITQSPKYLFRKEGQNVTLSCEQNLNHDAMYWYRQDPGQGLRLIYYSQIVNDFQKGDIAEGYSVSREKKESFPLTVTSAQKNPTAFYLCASSIWRGRITNYGYTFGSGTRLTVV.

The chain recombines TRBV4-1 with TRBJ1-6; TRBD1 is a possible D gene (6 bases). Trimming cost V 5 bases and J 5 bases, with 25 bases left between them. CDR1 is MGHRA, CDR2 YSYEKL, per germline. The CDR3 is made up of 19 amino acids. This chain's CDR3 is CASSAQVGALRVDNSPLHF. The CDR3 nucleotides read TGCGCCAGCAGCGCTCAGGTGGGGGCCTTACGGGTTGATAATTCACCCCTCCACTTT.

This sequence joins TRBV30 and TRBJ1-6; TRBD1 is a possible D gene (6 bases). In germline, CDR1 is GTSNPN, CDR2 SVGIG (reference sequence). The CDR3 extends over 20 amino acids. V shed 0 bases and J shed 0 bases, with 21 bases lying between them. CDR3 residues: CAWSVLRPREGGSYNSPLHF. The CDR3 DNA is TGTGCCTGGAGTGTACTCCGTCCCAGGGAAGGGGGCTCCTATAATTCACCCCTCCACTTT. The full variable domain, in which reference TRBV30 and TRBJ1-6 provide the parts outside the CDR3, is SQTIHQWPATLVQPVGSPLSLECTVEGTSNPNLYWYRQAAGRGLQLLFYSVGIGQISSEVPQNLSASRPQDRQFILSSKKLLLSDSGFYLCAWSVLRPREGGSYNSPLHFGNGTRLTVT.

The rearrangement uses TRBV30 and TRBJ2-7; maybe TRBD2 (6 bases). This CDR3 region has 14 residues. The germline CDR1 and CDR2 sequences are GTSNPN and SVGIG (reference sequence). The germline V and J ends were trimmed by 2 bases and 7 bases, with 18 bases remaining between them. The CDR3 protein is CAWSPQGGGGEQYF. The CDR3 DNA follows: TGTGCCTGGAGTCCCCAGGGAGGTGGTGGGGAGCAGTACTTC.

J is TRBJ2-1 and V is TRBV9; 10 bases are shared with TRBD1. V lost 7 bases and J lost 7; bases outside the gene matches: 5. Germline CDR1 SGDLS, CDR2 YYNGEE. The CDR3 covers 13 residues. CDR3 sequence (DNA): TGTGCCAGCTTGGGACAGGGGAGGAATGAGCAGTTCTTC. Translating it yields CASLGQGRNEQFF.

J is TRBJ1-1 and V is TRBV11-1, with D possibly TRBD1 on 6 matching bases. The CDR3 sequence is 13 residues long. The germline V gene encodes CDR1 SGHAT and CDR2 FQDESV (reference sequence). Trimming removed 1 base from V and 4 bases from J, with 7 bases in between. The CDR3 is CASSLEGGTEAFF. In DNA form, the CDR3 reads TGTGCCAGCAGCTTAGAAGGGGGCACTGAAGCTTTCTTT.